The sequence of this T cell receptor (beta chain) was determined in a study of post-analysis software for immune sequencing data. Study context: The study covered relapsing-remitting, secondary progressive and progressive-relapsing courses of multiple sclerosis. Study results and caveats: Same-batch samples co-clustered strongly by F measure. Included in a set of four or five TRBV segments more frequent in patients than controls were TRBV5-6, TRBV5-1 and TRBV20-1. Those with multiple sclerosis, the patient group, showed significantly lower normalized Chao1 diversity than controls.

The authors incorporated unique molecular identifiers into the TCR beta cDNA libraries. The T cell input of about 0.9 to 11 million gave about half a million cDNA molecules. TCRdb re-analysed the PCR reads in MiXCR, keeping a single row per CDR3 protein. Found here are 600,000 to 700,000 distinct CDR3 sequences, around 64% of them singletons; the top ten hold approximately 10%. CDR3 length: 15 amino acids. CDR1 and CDR2 from the germline V gene are SGHAT and FQNNGV. Comment on this clonotype: Its antigen is as yet unknown. Germline is not matched at one junction end, which may reflect a read error.

The chain has TRBV11-2 and TRBJ2-5; perhaps D is TRBD1 or TRBD2 (6 bases each). Sample: blood. The sequence derives from a girl aged 2 to 9 with multiple sclerosis. CDR3: CASSPQVGGGEIQYF. The CDR3 DNA reads as TGTGCCAGCAGCCCCCAAGTGGGGGGCGGGGAGATCCAGTACTTC.